Below are 14 T cell receptor beta chains sequenced from a single sample in a study of CD8 T cells in ankylosing spondylitis. TCRdb called the 5' RACE reads again in MiXCR, with one record for every CDR3 protein. The sample yields 84,000 or so distinct CDR3 sequences, more than 25% seen once. The material sequenced was blood, either unsorted or a sorted T cell fraction (not recorded which). The receptors here all came from a male donor with ankylosing spondylitis or in good health (not recorded which).

This clonotype was observed a few times. CDR3 DNA: TGTGCCAGCAGCTTTTCCGGGGGCCAGACTGAAGCTTTCTTT. It translates to CASSFSGGQTEAFF. V is TRBV7-2 and J is TRBJ1-1, with a tentative D call TRBD1 (6 bases). Deletions cut 3 bases from V and 5 bases from J, with 13 bases between. Germline V gene lookup returns CDR1 SGHTA and CDR2 FQGNSA. There are 14 residues in the CDR3.

The rearrangement uses TRBV20-1 and TRBJ1-1; the D is unclear. This CDR3 has 15 amino acids. The V gene's germline CDR1 is DFQATT and CDR2 SNEGSKA (reference sequence). V was shortened by 5 bases and J by 5 bases, with 21 bases between the two germline ends. The CDR3 nucleotides read TGCAGTGCTGAATTGTATCAGGATCGAGGTACTGAAGCTTTCTTT. Its translation is CSAELYQDRGTEAFF.

The rearrangement joins TRBV29-1 to TRBJ2-5; D is perhaps TRBD2 (6 bases). This CDR3 comprises 16 residues. V lost 3 bases and J lost 0, with 17 bases in between. From germline, CDR1 is SQVTM and CDR2 ANQGSEA. DNA of the CDR3: TGCAGCGTTGAGCCCGCGGGGCAAGTGTACCAAGAGACCCAGTACTTC. This translates into CSVEPAGQVYQETQYF.

The chain carries TRBV7-8 and TRBJ1-2; 10 positions agree with TRBD1. After removal of 7 bases from V and 1 base from J, the junction contained 6 bases not matched to a gene. Germline assignment: CDR1 SGHVS and CDR2 FQNEAQ. The CDR3 runs 15 residues. The CDR3, as DNA: TGTGCCAGCACACGGACAGGGGGGGGTAACTATGGCTACACCTTC. This gives the protein CASTRTGGGNYGYTF.

This clonotype was seen a few times. The chain combines TRBV24-1 with TRBJ2-2; D ambiguous. Germline CDR1 KGHDR, CDR2 SFDVKD. Deletions cut 3 bases from V and 2 bases from J, with 3 bases between. The CDR3 covers 13 residues. The CDR3 loop reads CATSDVNTGELFF. DNA for the CDR3: TGTGCCACCAGTGATGTTAACACCGGGGAGCTGTTTTTT.

This clonotype has a handful of counts. The chain joins TRBV7-9 to TRBJ1-4; D ambiguous. CDR3 length equals 14 residues. Trimming shortened V by 4 bases and J by 4 bases, and 10 bases separated the two germline ends. Per germline, CDR1 SEHNR and CDR2 FQNEAQ (reference sequence). CDR3 sequence reads: CASSYGQDNEKLFF. CDR3 nucleotides: TGTGCCAGCAGCTACGGGCAGGATAATGAAAAACTGTTTTTT.

The chain couples TRBV4-1 to TRBJ2-4; 7 positions match TRBD1. The CDR3 has 16 amino acids. The V segment lost 2 bases and the J segment 5 bases; nucleotides outside the gene matches: 9. Germline assignment: CDR1 MGHRA and CDR2 YSYEKL. DNA for the CDR3: TGCGCCAGCAGCCAACTTATCCGGGACAGTCAAAACATTCAGTACTTC. Its translation is CASSQLIRDSQNIQYF.

V usage is TRBV27 and J usage is TRBJ2-7, with 9 bases matching TRBD1. The ends lost 7 bases at V and 5 bases at J; junction bases unmatched: 12. Germline V gives CDR1 MNHEY, CDR2 SMNVEV (reference sequence). This CDR3 has 15 residues. CDR3 sequence reads: CASTDTGTGSHEQYF. The DNA of the CDR3 is TGTGCCAGCACCGATACCGGGACAGGGTCCCACGAGCAGTACTTC.

The chain has TRBV20-1 and TRBJ2-7; 8 bases line up with TRBD2. V lost 3 bases to trimming and J lost 7 bases; unmatched junction nucleotides: 8. The CDR3 spans 13 residues. Germline CDR1 and CDR2: DFQATT and SNEGSKA (reference sequence). CDR3: CSASLSGGREQYF. The CDR3 DNA sequence: TGCAGTGCTAGTTTGTCGGGAGGGAGAGAGCAGTACTTC.

As for this clonotype: Since a much larger clone is just one base distant, this may be a read error. The V call is TRBV5-1, the J call TRBJ2-1; perhaps TRBD2 as D (5 bases). The V gene's germline CDR1 is SGHRS and CDR2 YFSETQ. Trimming pared 6 bases from V and 4 bases from J, leaving 17 bases between. There are 15 residues in the CDR3. The CDR3 is CASTLDYPNYNEQFF. The CDR3 DNA reads as TGCGCCAGCACCTTAGACTATCCCAATTACAATGAGCAGTTCTTC.

V gene TRBV5-1 combines with J gene TRBJ1-6; 7 bases map to TRBD1. Germline trimming cut 0 bases from V and 5 bases from J; bases unmatched to any gene: 5. CDR3 length: 16 residues. Germline lookup yields CDR1 SGHRS and CDR2 YFSETQ. The CDR3 region has the DNA TGCGCCAGCAGCTTGGGTTGGGACAGAGATAATTCACCCCTCCACTTT. This sequence encodes CASSLGWDRDNSPLHF.

This clonotype was counted a few times. CDR3 in amino acids: CASSLPDRGRGYTF. The DNA for the CDR3 is TGTGCCAGCAGCTTGCCGGACAGGGGGAGAGGCTACACCTTC. The V and J genes are TRBV5-6 and TRBJ1-2; 10 nucleotides align to TRBD1. V lost 1 base to trimming and J lost 8 bases; unmatched junction nucleotides: 5. Germline V gene lookup returns CDR1 SGHDT and CDR2 YYEEEE. CDR3 length: 14 residues.

This clonotype was seen more than once but under ten times. The CDR3 reads CASTWEGRSNSPLHF. CDR3 coding DNA: TGTGCCAGCACATGGGAGGGCAGGTCCAATTCACCCCTCCACTTT. This rearrangement joins TRBV27 to TRBJ1-6; D is undetermined. There are 15 residues in the CDR3. The germline V and J ends were trimmed by 7 bases and 7 bases, with 17 bases remaining between them. Germline values: CDR1 MNHEY, CDR2 SMNVEV (reference sequence).

The CDR3 DNA follows: TGCGCCAGCAGCTTGGATCCTGGGACCACTGAAGCTTTCTTT. The encoded protein is CASSLDPGTTEAFF. The rearrangement joins TRBV5-1 to TRBJ1-1, with a possible D match to TRBD1 (5 bases). The CDR3 extends over 14 amino acids. In germline, CDR1 is SGHRS, CDR2 YFSETQ. V was pared by 0 bases and J by 4 bases, with 10 bases between.